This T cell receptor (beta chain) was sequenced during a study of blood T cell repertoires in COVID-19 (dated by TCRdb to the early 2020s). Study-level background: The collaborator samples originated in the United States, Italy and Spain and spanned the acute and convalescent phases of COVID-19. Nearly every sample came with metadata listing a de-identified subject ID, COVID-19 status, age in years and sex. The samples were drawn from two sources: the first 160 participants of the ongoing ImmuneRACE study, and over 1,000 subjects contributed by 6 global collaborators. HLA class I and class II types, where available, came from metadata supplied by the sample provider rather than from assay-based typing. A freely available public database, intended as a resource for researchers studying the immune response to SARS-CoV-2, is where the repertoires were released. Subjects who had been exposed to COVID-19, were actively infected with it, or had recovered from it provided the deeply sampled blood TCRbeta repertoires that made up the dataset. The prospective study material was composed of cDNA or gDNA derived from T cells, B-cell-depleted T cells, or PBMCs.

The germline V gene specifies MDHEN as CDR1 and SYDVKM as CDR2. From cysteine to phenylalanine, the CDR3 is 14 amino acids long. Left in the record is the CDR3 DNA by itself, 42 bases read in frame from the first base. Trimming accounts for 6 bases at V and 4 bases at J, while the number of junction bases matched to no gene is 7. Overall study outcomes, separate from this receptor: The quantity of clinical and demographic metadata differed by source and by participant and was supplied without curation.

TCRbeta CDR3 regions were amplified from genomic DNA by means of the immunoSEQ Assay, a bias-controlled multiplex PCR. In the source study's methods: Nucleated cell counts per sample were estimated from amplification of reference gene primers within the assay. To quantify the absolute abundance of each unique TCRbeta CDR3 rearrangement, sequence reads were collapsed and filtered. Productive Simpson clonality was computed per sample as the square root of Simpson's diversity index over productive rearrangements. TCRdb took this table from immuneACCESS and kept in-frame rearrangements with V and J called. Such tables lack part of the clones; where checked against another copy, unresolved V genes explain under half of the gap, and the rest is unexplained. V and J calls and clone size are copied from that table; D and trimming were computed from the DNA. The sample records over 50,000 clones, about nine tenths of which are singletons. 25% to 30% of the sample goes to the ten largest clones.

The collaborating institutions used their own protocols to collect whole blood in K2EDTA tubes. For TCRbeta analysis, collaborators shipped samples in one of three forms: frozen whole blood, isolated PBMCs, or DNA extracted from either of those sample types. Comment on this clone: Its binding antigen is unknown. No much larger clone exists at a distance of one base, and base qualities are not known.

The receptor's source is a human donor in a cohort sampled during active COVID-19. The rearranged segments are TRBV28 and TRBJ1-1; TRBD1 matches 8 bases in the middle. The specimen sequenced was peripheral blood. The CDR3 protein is CASSVGTGLTEAFF. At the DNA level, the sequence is TGTGCCAGCAGCGTCGGGACAGGACTCACTGAAGCTTTCTTT.